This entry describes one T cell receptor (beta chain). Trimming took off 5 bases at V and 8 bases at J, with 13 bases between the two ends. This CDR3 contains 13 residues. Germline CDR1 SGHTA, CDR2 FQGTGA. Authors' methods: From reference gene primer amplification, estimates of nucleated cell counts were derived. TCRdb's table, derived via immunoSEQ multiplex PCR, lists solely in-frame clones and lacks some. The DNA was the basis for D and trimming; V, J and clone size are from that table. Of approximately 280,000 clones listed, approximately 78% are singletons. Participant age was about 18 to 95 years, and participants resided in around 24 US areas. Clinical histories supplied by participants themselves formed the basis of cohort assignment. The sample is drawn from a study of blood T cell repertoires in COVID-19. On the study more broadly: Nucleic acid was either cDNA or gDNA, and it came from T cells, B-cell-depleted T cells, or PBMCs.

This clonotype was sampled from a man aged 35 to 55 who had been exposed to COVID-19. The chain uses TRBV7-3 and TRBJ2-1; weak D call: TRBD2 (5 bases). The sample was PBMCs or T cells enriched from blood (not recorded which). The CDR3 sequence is CASSPDGSDEQFF. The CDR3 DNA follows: TGTGCCAGCAGCCCCGACGGTAGCGATGAGCAGTTCTTC. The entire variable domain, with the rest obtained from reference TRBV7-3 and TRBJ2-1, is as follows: GAGVSQTPSNKVTEKGKYVELRCDPISGHTALYWYRQSLGQGPEFLIYFQGTGAADDSGLPNDRFFAVRPEGSVSTLKIQRTERGDSAVYLCASSPDGSDEQFFGPGTRLTVL.